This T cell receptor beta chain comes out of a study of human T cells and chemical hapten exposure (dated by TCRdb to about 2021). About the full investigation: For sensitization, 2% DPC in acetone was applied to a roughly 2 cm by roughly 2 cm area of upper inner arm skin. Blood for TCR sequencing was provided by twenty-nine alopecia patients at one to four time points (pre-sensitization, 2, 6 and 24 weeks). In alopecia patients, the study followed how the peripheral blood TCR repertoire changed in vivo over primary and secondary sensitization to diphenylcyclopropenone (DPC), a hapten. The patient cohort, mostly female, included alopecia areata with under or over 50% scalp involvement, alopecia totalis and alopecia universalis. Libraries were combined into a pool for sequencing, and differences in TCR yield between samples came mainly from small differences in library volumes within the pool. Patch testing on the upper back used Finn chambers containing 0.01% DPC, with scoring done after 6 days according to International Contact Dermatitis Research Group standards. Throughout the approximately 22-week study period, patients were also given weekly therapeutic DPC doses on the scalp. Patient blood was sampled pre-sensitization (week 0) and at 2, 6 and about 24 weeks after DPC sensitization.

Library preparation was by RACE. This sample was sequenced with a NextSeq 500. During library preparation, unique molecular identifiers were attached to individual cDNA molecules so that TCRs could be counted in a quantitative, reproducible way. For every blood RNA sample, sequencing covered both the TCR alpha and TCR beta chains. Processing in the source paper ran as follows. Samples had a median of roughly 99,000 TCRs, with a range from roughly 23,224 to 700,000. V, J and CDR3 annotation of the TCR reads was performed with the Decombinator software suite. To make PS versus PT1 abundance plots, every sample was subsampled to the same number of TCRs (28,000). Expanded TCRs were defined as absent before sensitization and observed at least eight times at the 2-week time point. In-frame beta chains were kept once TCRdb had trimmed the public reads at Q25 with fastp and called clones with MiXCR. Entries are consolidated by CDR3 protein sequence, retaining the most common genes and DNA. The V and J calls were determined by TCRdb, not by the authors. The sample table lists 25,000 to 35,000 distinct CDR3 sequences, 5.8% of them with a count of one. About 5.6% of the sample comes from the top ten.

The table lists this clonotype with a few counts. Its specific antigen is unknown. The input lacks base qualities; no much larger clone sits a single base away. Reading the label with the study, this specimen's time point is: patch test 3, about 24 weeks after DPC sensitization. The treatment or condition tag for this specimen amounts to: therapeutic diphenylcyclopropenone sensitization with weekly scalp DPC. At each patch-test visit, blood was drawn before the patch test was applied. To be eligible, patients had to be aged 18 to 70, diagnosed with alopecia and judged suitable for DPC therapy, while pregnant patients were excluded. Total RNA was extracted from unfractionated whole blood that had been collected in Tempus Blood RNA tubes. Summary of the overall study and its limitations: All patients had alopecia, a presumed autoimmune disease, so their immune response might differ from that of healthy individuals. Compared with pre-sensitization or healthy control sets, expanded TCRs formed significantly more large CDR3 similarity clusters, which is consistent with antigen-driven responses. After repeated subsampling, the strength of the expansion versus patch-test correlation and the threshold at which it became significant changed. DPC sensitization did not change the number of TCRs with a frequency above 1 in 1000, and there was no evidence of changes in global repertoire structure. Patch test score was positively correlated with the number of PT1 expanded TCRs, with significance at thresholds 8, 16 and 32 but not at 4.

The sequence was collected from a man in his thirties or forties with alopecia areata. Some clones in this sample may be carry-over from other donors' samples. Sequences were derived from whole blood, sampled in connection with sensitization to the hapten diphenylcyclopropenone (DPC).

The DNA sequence is as follows: TGTGCCTGGAGCCCCCGTCGCACGGGCGAGCAGTACTTC. The encoded protein is CAWSPRRTGEQYF. The chain joins TRBV30 to TRBJ2-7; no D segment can be confidently identified. The CDR3 runs 13 residues from the cysteine to the phenylalanine. The DNA shown is the 39-base CDR3, in frame from base 1. Trimming takes 3 bases from V and 6 bases from J, and the germline ends sit 15 bases apart. CDR1 and CDR2, looked up from the germline V gene (reference sequence), are GTSNPN and SVGIG.